The rows below give T cell receptor beta chains drawn from one sample of a study of radiotherapy plus CTLA-4 blockade in lung cancer. Assay: immunoSEQ multiplex PCR; the TCRdb copy retains only in-frame clones and omits some. The sample consists of tens of thousands of clones, around 86% of them appearing once. The sample consisted of peripheral blood, taken from a patient treated with radiotherapy plus ipilimumab. All receptors derive from a human donor with non-small cell lung cancer that progressed on radiotherapy plus ipilimumab. The CDR3 runs from the conserved cysteine through the conserved F or W. The order of the fields is clone size, V gene, J gene, D gene, CDR3 protein, CDR3 DNA. The D gene is left open where the match is weak. Clone sizes are given selectively: once, few, many, or a class where the clone is expanded.

clone_size: .
v_call: TRBV27
j_call: TRBJ2-6
d_call: .
cdr3_aa: CASSSQSPAHTGANVLTF
cdr3_nt: TGTGCCAGCAGTTCCCAATCTCCGGCCCACACTGGGGCCAACGTCCTGACTTTC

clone_size: .
v_call: TRBV13
j_call: TRBJ2-1
d_call: TRBD2
cdr3_aa: CASSQGLDSYNEQFF
cdr3_nt: TGTGCCAGCAGCCAAGGACTAGATAGCTACAATGAGCAGTTCTTC

clone_size: .
v_call: TRBV2
j_call: TRBJ1-2
d_call: .
cdr3_aa: CASRARDPTGGYTF
cdr3_nt: TGTGCCAGCAGAGCCCGGGACCCGACGGGGGGCTACACCTTC

clone_size: .
v_call: TRBV29-1
j_call: TRBJ1-2
d_call: TRBD1
cdr3_aa: CSVDRGGYGYTF
cdr3_nt: TGCAGCGTCGACAGGGGAGGTTATGGCTACACCTTC

clone_size: .
v_call: TRBV7-9
j_call: TRBJ2-3
d_call: TRBD2
cdr3_aa: CASSLSGGVVTDTQYF
cdr3_nt: TGTGCCAGCAGCTTGTCCGGGGGGGTAGTGACAGATACGCAGTATTTT

clone_size: .
v_call: TRBV19
j_call: TRBJ2-3
d_call: .
cdr3_aa: CASTEVGRNPTDTQYF
cdr3_nt: TGTGCCAGTACCGAGGTCGGGCGGAACCCCACAGATACGCAGTATTTT

clone_size: .
v_call: TRBV18
j_call: TRBJ2-5
d_call: .
cdr3_aa: CASSPTGTKETQYF
cdr3_nt: TGTGCCAGCTCACCAACCGGGACGAAAGAGACCCAGTACTTC

clone_size: .
v_call: TRBV18
j_call: TRBJ1-2
d_call: .
cdr3_aa: CASSPGQNYGYTF
cdr3_nt: TGTGCCAGCTCACCAGGGCAGAACTATGGCTACACCTTC

clone_size: once
v_call: TRBV28
j_call: TRBJ2-7
d_call: TRBD2
cdr3_aa: CASSLWLMGGSSYEQYF
cdr3_nt: TGTGCCAGCAGTTTATGGTTAATGGGGGGGAGCTCCTACGAGCAGTACTTC

clone_size: once
v_call: TRBV11-2
j_call: TRBJ2-1
d_call: .
cdr3_aa: CASSLVSASYNEQFF
cdr3_nt: TGTGCCAGCAGCTTAGTGTCGGCGAGCTACAATGAGCAGTTCTTC

clone_size: .
v_call: TRBV19
j_call: TRBJ1-2
d_call: .
cdr3_aa: CASSTIPSGYTF
cdr3_nt: TGTGCCAGTAGTACTATACCAAGTGGCTACACCTTC

clone_size: once
v_call: TRBV2
j_call: TRBJ2-7
d_call: TRBD2
cdr3_aa: CASRLAEGVPYEQYF
cdr3_nt: TGTGCCAGCAGACTAGCGGAGGGGGTCCCCTACGAGCAGTACTTC

clone_size: .
v_call: TRBV2
j_call: TRBJ1-5
d_call: .
cdr3_aa: CASREDRNQPQHF
cdr3_nt: TGTGCCAGCAGAGAAGACCGAAATCAGCCCCAGCATTTT

clone_size: .
v_call: TRBV5-1
j_call: TRBJ2-1
d_call: TRBD2
cdr3_aa: CASSLSTSGGADEQFF
cdr3_nt: TGCGCCAGCAGCTTGTCCACTAGCGGGGGGGCCGATGAGCAGTTCTTC

clone_size: .
v_call: TRBV21-1
j_call: TRBJ1-2
d_call: .
cdr3_aa: CASSKGRGFGYTF
cdr3_nt: TGTGCCAGCAGCAAAGGTCGGGGGTTCGGCTACACCTTC

clone_size: .
v_call: TRBV5-5
j_call: TRBJ2-5
d_call: .
cdr3_aa: CASSFGGETQYF
cdr3_nt: TGTGCCAGCAGCTTTGGCGGAGAGACCCAGTACTTC

clone_size: .
v_call: TRBV11-3
j_call: TRBJ1-1
d_call: .
cdr3_aa: CASSLVPDIPNEAFF
cdr3_nt: TGTGCCAGCAGCTTAGTTCCGGACATCCCAAATGAAGCTTTCTTT

clone_size: .
v_call: TRBV7-8
j_call: TRBJ1-5
d_call: .
cdr3_aa: CASSSGLQVSNQPQHF
cdr3_nt: TGTGCCAGCAGCTCAGGGTTACAGGTTAGCAATCAGCCCCAGCATTTT

clone_size: .
v_call: TRBV27
j_call: TRBJ2-7
d_call: .
cdr3_aa: CASKAAYEQYF
cdr3_nt: TGTGCCAGCAAGGCGGCCTACGAGCAGTACTTC

clone_size: .
v_call: TRBV14
j_call: TRBJ1-2
d_call: TRBD1
cdr3_aa: CASSQGIDRQGPYGYTF
cdr3_nt: TGTGCCAGCAGCCAAGGCATAGATCGACAGGGCCCCTATGGCTACACCTTC

clone_size: few
v_call: TRBV7-2
j_call: TRBJ2-3
d_call: .
cdr3_aa: CASSFTGLDTQYF
cdr3_nt: TGTGCCAGCAGCTTTACAGGTTTGGATACGCAGTATTTT

clone_size: .
v_call: TRBV27
j_call: TRBJ2-6
d_call: TRBD1
cdr3_aa: CASRKLSHTAGTEDSGANVLTF
cdr3_nt: TGTGCCAGCCGCAAGTTATCGCATACTGCCGGGACAGAGGACTCTGGGGCCAACGTCCTGACTTTC

clone_size: .
v_call: TRBV7-9
j_call: TRBJ1-4
d_call: .
cdr3_aa: CASSLGNVGEKLFF
cdr3_nt: TGTGCCAGCAGCCTTGGGAACGTGGGTGAAAAACTGTTTTTT

clone_size: .
v_call: TRBV2
j_call: TRBJ1-4
d_call: .
cdr3_aa: CASSLTAGGEKLFF
cdr3_nt: TGTGCCAGCAGCCTGACAGCGGGTGGTGAAAAACTGTTTTTT

clone_size: .
v_call: TRBV28
j_call: TRBJ2-2
d_call: .
cdr3_aa: CASSRDRSPNTGELFF
cdr3_nt: TGTGCCAGCAGTCGAGACAGGAGCCCGAACACCGGGGAGCTGTTTTTT

clone_size: .
v_call: TRBV7-9
j_call: TRBJ2-5
d_call: .
cdr3_aa: CASSSRETQYF
cdr3_nt: TGTGCCAGCAGCTCCCGTGAGACCCAGTACTTC

clone_size: .
v_call: TRBV5-1
j_call: TRBJ1-4
d_call: .
cdr3_aa: CASSLAAGTNEKLFF
cdr3_nt: TGCGCCAGCAGCTTGGCGGCAGGAACTAATGAAAAACTGTTTTTT

clone_size: .
v_call: TRBV10-3
j_call: TRBJ1-1
d_call: .
cdr3_aa: CAINGEMNTEAFF
cdr3_nt: TGTGCCATCAACGGGGAGATGAACACTGAAGCTTTCTTT

clone_size: .
v_call: TRBV4-2
j_call: TRBJ2-7
d_call: .
cdr3_aa: CASSQDVGYEQYF
cdr3_nt: TGTGCCAGCAGCCAAGATGTGGGGTACGAGCAGTACTTC

clone_size: .
v_call: TRBV30
j_call: TRBJ2-7
d_call: TRBD2
cdr3_aa: CAWSVRRTSGYHEQYF
cdr3_nt: TGTGCCTGGAGTGTACGGAGGACTAGCGGTTACCACGAGCAGTACTTC

clone_size: .
v_call: TRBV9
j_call: TRBJ2-5
d_call: TRBD2
cdr3_aa: CASSQGLGIETQYF
cdr3_nt: TGTGCCAGCAGCCAGGGACTAGGAATTGAGACCCAGTACTTC

clone_size: once
v_call: TRBV7-2
j_call: TRBJ1-3
d_call: .
cdr3_aa: CASSPARDGNTIYF
cdr3_nt: TGTGCCAGCAGCCCGGCCAGGGATGGAAACACCATATATTTT

clone_size: .
v_call: TRBV5-5
j_call: TRBJ1-2
d_call: .
cdr3_aa: CASSLDLSFGYGYTF
cdr3_nt: TGTGCCAGCAGCTTGGATCTCTCCTTCGGCTATGGCTACACCTTC

clone_size: .
v_call: TRBV7-2
j_call: TRBJ2-7
d_call: TRBD2
cdr3_aa: CASSVSGPYEQYF
cdr3_nt: TGTGCCAGCAGCGTTAGCGGGCCCTACGAGCAGTACTTC